The rows below give T cell receptor beta chains drawn from one sample of a study of blood T cell repertoires in COVID-19. The method was immunoSEQ multiplex PCR; TCRdb's version includes in-frame clones alone and lacks a portion of them. Among some 14,000 clones listed, around nine tenths were seen once. Sequenced input: peripheral blood. The receptor set was obtained from a human donor in a cohort sampled during active COVID-19. Both conserved end residues are part of each CDR3. The D gene is left open where the match is weak. The size entry is marked missing in some rows and otherwise reads once, few, many or a size class.

clone_size	d_call	v_call	j_call	cdr3_aa	cdr3_nt
-	-	TRBV4-3	TRBJ2-2	CASSHGPRDDRTGELFF	TGCGCCAGCAGCCACGGGCCGCGGGACGATAGGACCGGGGAGCTGTTTTTT
-	-	TRBV29-1	TRBJ1-2	CSVDQGGDGYTF	TGCAGCGTTGACCAGGGAGGGGATGGCTACACCTTC
once	-	TRBV7-9	TRBJ1-4	CASSRNGGEKLFF	TGTGCCAGCAGTCGGAACGGGGGAGAGAAACTGTTTTTT
-	TRBD2	TRBV2	TRBJ2-1	CASRMGLAGGNEQFF	TGTGCCAGCAGGATGGGGCTAGCGGGGGGAAATGAGCAGTTCTTC
once	-	TRBV30	TRBJ1-1	CAWSVMGRNTEAFF	TGTGCCTGGAGTGTCATGGGGCGGAACACTGAAGCTTTCTTT
-	TRBD1	TRBV5-4	TRBJ1-1	CASSLGGQIHTEAFF	TGTGCCAGCAGCTTGGGGGGACAGATACACACTGAAGCTTTCTTT
-	TRBD1	TRBV19	TRBJ1-1	CASSIGTGPQLGTEAFF	TGTGCCAGTAGTATAGGGACAGGCCCCCAATTGGGCACTGAAGCTTTCTTT
-	-	TRBV5-6	TRBJ1-5	CASSLLYGDGNQPQHF	TGTGCCAGCAGCTTGTTGTACGGGGATGGCAATCAGCCCCAGCATTTT
-	-	TRBV12-3/TRBV12-4	TRBJ2-1	CASSPLGDQFF	TGTGCCAGCAGTCCCCTCGGAGATCAGTTCTTC
-	TRBD1	TRBV28	TRBJ2-7	CASSFVTGGYEQYF	TGTGCCAGCAGTTTCGTGACAGGGGGCTACGAGCAGTACTTC
-	TRBD1	TRBV9	TRBJ2-2	CASSAPGTANTGELFF	TGTGCCAGCAGCGCCCCCGGGACAGCGAACACCGGGGAGCTGTTTTTT
-	TRBD1	TRBV7-3	TRBJ2-3	CASSPETGGSADTQYF	TGTGCCAGCAGCCCTGAGACAGGGGGATCGGCAGATACGCAGTATTTT
-	TRBD1	TRBV9	TRBJ1-4	CASSPTGKNEKLFF	TGTGCCAGCAGCCCGACAGGGAAAAATGAAAAACTGTTTTTT
-	TRBD1	TRBV15	TRBJ1-6	CATSTRDRGTNSPLHF	TGTGCCACCAGCACACGGGACAGGGGAACGAATTCACCCCTCCACTTT
-	-	TRBV19	TRBJ2-1	CASSPTVTYNEQFF	TGTGCCAGTAGCCCGACTGTAACCTACAATGAGCAGTTCTTC
once	TRBD1	TRBV4-1	TRBJ2-7	CASSQGQGAYEQYF	TGCGCCAGCAGCCAAGGACAGGGGGCGTACGAGCAGTACTTC
-	TRBD1	TRBV6-5	TRBJ2-3	CASSRDRVTDTQYF	TGTGCCAGCAGCCGGGACAGGGTAACAGATACGCAGTATTTT
-	-	TRBV6-2/TRBV6-3	TRBJ2-5	CASSYRVRLETQYF	TGTGCCAGCAGTTACCGTGTCAGGCTAGAGACCCAGTACTTC
-	-	TRBV5-3	TRBJ1-1	CARSLGGPQDTEAFF	TGTGCCAGAAGCTTGGGGGGGCCTCAGGACACTGAAGCTTTCTTT
-	-	TRBV27	TRBJ1-3	CASRYTGSGNTIYF	TGTGCCAGCAGATATACAGGGAGCGGAAACACCATATATTTT
-	-	TRBV7-9	TRBJ2-7	CASRQGQYEQYF	TGTGCCAGCAGACAAGGACAGTACGAGCAGTACTTC
-	TRBD1	TRBV7-9	TRBJ1-2	CASSSDRDFGYTF	TGTGCCAGCAGCTCGGACAGGGACTTTGGCTACACCTTC
-	-	TRBV12-1	TRBJ2-2	CASSSRRGTAFTGELFF	TGTGCCAGCAGCTCCCGCCGAGGGACAGCATTCACCGGGGAGCTGTTTTTT
-	-	TRBV19	TRBJ2-1	CASPSYTLNEQFF	TGTGCCAGTCCTAGCTACACCCTAAATGAGCAGTTCTTC
-	-	TRBV6-4	TRBJ2-5	CASSDPRLRRNRTRETQYF	TGTGCCAGCAGTGACCCAAGGTTGCGGAGAAACAGGACAAGGGAGACCCAGTACTTC
-	-	TRBV19	TRBJ2-6	CASSSRTAAPGANVLTF	TGTGCCAGTAGTAGTCGGACAGCCGCTCCTGGGGCCAACGTCCTGACTTTC
-	TRBD1	TRBV28	TRBJ2-6	CASRGTGEANVLTF	TGTGCCAGCAGAGGGACAGGGGAGGCCAACGTCCTGACTTTC
-	-	TRBV19	TRBJ2-7	CASSLTALAVSEQYF	TGTGCCAGTAGTCTGACGGCCCTAGCCGTCTCCGAGCAGTACTTC
-	-	TRBV5-5	TRBJ1-1	CASSLGPGINTEAFF	TGTGCCAGCAGCTTGGGCCCGGGGATAAACACTGAAGCTTTCTTT
-	-	TRBV7-2	TRBJ2-5	CASSLGGGGVETQYF	TGTGCCAGCAGCTTAGGTGGAGGGGGCGTAGAGACCCAGTACTTC
-	-	TRBV18	TRBJ2-1	CASSSYDEQFF	TGTGCCAGCTCATCCTACGATGAGCAGTTCTTC
-	TRBD2	TRBV4-2	TRBJ2-1	CASSQGVLAGVRFF	TGTGCCAGCAGCCAGGGTGTTCTAGCGGGAGTGAGGTTCTTC
-	-	TRBV5-1	TRBJ1-1	CASSLGTQLNTEAFF	TGCGCCAGCAGCTTGGGGACTCAATTGAACACTGAAGCTTTCTTT
-	-	TRBV7-6	TRBJ2-1	CASSPIRVLSYNEQFF	TGTGCCAGCAGCCCCATCCGGGTCCTCTCCTACAATGAGCAGTTCTTC
-	TRBD1	TRBV29-1	TRBJ2-7	CSVPLQGAVYEQYF	TGCAGCGTGCCCCTCCAGGGGGCTGTCTACGAGCAGTACTTC
-	TRBD2	TRBV11-2	TRBJ2-5	CASSARDGGASETQYF	TGTGCCAGCAGCGCCAGGGACGGGGGGGCCTCGGAGACCCAGTACTTC
-	-	TRBV5-6	TRBJ1-1	CASSLGDGAREDMNTEAFF	TGTGCCAGCAGCTTGGGGGATGGGGCGAGAGAGGACATGAACACTGAAGCTTTCTTT
-	TRBD1	TRBV7-9	TRBJ1-4	CASRVNVGQGKLFF	TGTGCCAGCAGGGTCAACGTTGGACAGGGAAAACTGTTTTTT
-	-	TRBV20-1	TRBJ2-1	CSAPSGNEQFF	TGCAGTGCCCCCTCCGGCAATGAGCAGTTCTTC
-	TRBD2	TRBV10-3	TRBJ2-3	CAISALAGGHTDTQYF	TGTGCCATCAGTGCCCTAGCGGGGGGCCACACAGATACGCAGTATTTT
-	-	TRBV2	TRBJ2-7	CAIPTVSSGGPYF	TGTGCCATCCCAACAGTGTCTTCAGGAGGACCGTACTTC
once	TRBD2	TRBV5-1	TRBJ2-1	CASSLEGLAGVRYNEQFF	TGCGCCAGCAGCTTGGAGGGACTAGCGGGAGTACGCTACAATGAGCAGTTCTTC
-	-	TRBV12-3/TRBV12-4	TRBJ1-2	CASQAQVAGYTF	TGTGCCAGCCAGGCTCAGGTCGCTGGCTACACCTTC
once	TRBD1	TRBV9	TRBJ2-2	CASSVGTGNTGELFF	TGTGCCAGCAGCGTGGGGACAGGGAACACCGGGGAGCTGTTTTTT
-	-	TRBV6-7	TRBJ2-4	CASGDRDNLKNIQYF	TGTGCCAGCGGCGACCGGGATAACCTCAAAAACATTCAGTACTTC
-	TRBD1	TRBV5-1	TRBJ1-6	CASSPNTGGNSPLHF	TGCGCCAGCAGCCCCAACACAGGGGGTAATTCACCCCTCCACTTT
-	TRBD1	TRBV2	TRBJ1-2	CASSVSGQGNYGYTF	TGTGCCAGCAGTGTCTCGGGACAGGGGAACTATGGCTACACCTTC
-	-	TRBV24-1	TRBJ2-7	CATNSHSTGYEQYF	TGTGCCACCAATTCACATTCTACAGGCTACGAGCAGTACTTC
-	-	TRBV5-6	TRBJ1-2	CASSPNRGARYTF	TGTGCCAGCAGCCCCAACCGGGGAGCGCGCTACACCTTC
-	-	TRBV7-9	TRBJ1-1	CASSLEGANTEAFF	TGTGCCAGCAGCTTAGAAGGGGCGAACACTGAAGCTTTCTTT
-	-	TRBV18	TRBJ2-2	CASSPQMESGELFF	TGTGCCAGCTCACCGCAAATGGAGTCCGGGGAGCTGTTTTTT
-	-	TRBV5-6	TRBJ1-2	CASSPIQRVHGYTF	TGTGCCAGCAGCCCGATACAGAGGGTACATGGCTACACCTTC
once	-	TRBV6-5	TRBJ1-5	CASSLYSGLNQPQHF	TGTGCCAGCAGCCTCTATTCAGGGTTGAATCAGCCCCAGCATTTT
-	-	TRBV28	TRBJ2-2	CASSLNGGARTGELFF	TGTGCCAGCAGTTTAAATGGGGGCGCCCGCACCGGGGAGCTGTTTTTT
-	-	TRBV7-9	TRBJ1-1	CASSLSPGYLNTEAFF	TGTGCCAGCAGCTTATCCCCGGGATACCTGAACACTGAAGCTTTCTTT
-	-	TRBV3-1/TRBV3-2	TRBJ2-3	CASSQTGGASTDTQYF	TGTGCCAGCAGCCAAACCGGAGGGGCTAGCACAGATACGCAGTATTTT
-	TRBD1	TRBV30	TRBJ1-5	CAWSGRGQGNQPQHF	TGTGCCTGGAGTGGCAGGGGGCAAGGCAATCAGCCCCAGCATTTT
-	-	TRBV27	TRBJ1-1	CASSLGGLVNTEAFF	TGTGCCAGCAGTTTGGGGGGTTTGGTGAACACTGAAGCTTTCTTT
-	-	TRBV15	TRBJ1-4	CATSGSRATNEKLFF	TGTGCCACCAGCGGGAGCCGGGCAACTAATGAAAAACTGTTTTTT
-	TRBD2	TRBV10-3	TRBJ2-7	CAISFRLAGTSYEQYF	TGTGCCATCAGTTTTAGACTAGCGGGAACATCCTACGAGCAGTACTTC